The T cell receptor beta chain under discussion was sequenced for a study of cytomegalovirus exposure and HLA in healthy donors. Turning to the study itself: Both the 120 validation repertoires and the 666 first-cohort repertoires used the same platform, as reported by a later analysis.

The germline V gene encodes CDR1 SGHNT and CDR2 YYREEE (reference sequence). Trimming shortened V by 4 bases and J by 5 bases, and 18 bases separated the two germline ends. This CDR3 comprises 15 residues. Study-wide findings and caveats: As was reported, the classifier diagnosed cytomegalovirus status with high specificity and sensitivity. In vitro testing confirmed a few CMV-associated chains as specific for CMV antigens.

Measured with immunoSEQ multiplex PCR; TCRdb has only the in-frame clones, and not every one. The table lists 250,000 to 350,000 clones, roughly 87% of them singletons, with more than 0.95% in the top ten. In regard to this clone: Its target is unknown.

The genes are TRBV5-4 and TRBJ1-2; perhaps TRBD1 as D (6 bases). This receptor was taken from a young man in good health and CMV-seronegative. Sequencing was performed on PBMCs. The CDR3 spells CASSTEDSRVYGYTF. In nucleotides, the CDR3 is TGTGCCAGCAGCACTGAGGACAGTAGAGTTTATGGCTACACCTTC.